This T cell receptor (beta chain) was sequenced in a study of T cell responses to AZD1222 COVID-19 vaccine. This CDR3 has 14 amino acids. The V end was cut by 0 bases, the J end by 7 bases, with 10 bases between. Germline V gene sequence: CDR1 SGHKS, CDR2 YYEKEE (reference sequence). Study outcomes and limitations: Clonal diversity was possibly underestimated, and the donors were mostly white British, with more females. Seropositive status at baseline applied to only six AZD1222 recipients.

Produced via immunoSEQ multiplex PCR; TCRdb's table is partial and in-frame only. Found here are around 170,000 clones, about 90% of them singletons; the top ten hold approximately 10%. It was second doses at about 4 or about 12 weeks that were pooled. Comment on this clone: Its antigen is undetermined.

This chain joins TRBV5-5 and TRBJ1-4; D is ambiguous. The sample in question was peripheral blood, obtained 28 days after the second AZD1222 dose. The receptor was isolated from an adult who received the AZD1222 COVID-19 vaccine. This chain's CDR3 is CASSLDPGPEKLFF. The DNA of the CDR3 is TGTGCCAGCAGCTTGGACCCTGGACCTGAAAAACTGTTTTTT.